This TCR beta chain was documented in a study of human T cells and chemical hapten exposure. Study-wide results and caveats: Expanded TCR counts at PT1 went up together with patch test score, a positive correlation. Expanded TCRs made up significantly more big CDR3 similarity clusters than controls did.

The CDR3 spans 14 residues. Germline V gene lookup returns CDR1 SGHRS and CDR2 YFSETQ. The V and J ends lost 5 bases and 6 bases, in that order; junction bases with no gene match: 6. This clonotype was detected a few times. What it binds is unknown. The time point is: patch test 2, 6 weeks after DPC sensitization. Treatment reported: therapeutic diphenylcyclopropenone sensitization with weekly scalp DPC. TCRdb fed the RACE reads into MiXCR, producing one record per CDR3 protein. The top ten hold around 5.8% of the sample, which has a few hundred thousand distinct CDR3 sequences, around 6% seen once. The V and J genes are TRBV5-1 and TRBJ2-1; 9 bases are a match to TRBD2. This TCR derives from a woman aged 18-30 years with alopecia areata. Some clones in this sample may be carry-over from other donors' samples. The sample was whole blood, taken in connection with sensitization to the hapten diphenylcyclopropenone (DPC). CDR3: CASSLATSGNEQFF. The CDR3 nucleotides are TGCGCCAGCAGTCTAGCGACTAGCGGCAATGAGCAGTTCTTC.